The clone carrying this T cell receptor beta chain was seen a few times. This entry is derived from a study of T-cell memory formation after mild COVID-19. Each CDR3 protein is one row after TCRdb ran MiXCR on the 5' RACE reads. This sample has some 97,000 distinct CDR3 sequences, with approximately 12% found just once. Germline assignment: CDR1 MNHEY and CDR2 SVGAGI. V lost 7 bases and J lost 6, with 16 bases in between. The CDR3 is 15 amino acids. This chain joins TRBV6-5 and TRBJ1-6, with TRBD1 as a possible D gene (5 bases). Source material: PBMCs or a T cell subset sorted from them (not recorded which). This TCR was recovered from a man younger than 30 who had mild COVID-19 (a few samples of this study predate the infection). Cell type and time point are not known. For the CDR3, the DNA is TGTGCCAGCAACCTCATCGCCGGGGGTAATTCACCCCTCCACTTT. Encoded protein: CASNLIAGGNSPLHF.